The 3 T cell receptor beta chains presented below share a single source sample, sequenced in a study of blood T cell repertoires in COVID-19. The data were produced by immunoSEQ multiplex PCR, yet TCRdb's version contains in-frame clones alone and is incomplete. The sample records about 250,000 clones, over 75% being singletons. Sequencing input: PBMCs or T cells enriched from blood (not recorded which). The source of these receptors is a woman aged 18-29 years who had recovered from COVID-19.

J is TRBJ2-2 and V is TRBV19; perhaps TRBD1 as D (5 bases). V dropped 5 bases and J dropped 6 bases, with 16 bases sitting between them. The CDR3 length is 15 residues. From germline, CDR1 is LNHDA and CDR2 SQIVND (reference sequence). The CDR3 DNA is TGTGCCAGTAGTGCCAGGGTGATGTTATCCGGGGAGCTGTTTTTT. The encoded protein is CASSARVMLSGELFF.

This chain connects TRBV27 to TRBJ1-1; D uncertain. CDR3 length: 15 residues. Deletions cut 0 bases from V and 4 bases from J, with 12 bases between. Looked up from germline, CDR1 is MNHEY and CDR2 is SMNVEV (reference sequence). CDR3 bases: TGTGCCAGCAGTTTATCATACCTGAGGAGCACTGAAGCTTTCTTT. It encodes CASSLSYLRSTEAFF.

The chain combines TRBV27 with TRBJ2-7; D possibly corresponds to TRBD1 (6 bases). Between the trimmed V and J ends, which lost 5 bases and 0 bases, there was a span of 17 bases. Germline CDR1 MNHEY, CDR2 SMNVEV (reference sequence). CDR3 size: 16 residues. The CDR3 protein is CASSAKTGEGSYEQYF. As DNA, the CDR3 is TGTGCCAGCAGTGCTAAGACAGGCGAGGGCTCCTACGAGCAGTACTTC.